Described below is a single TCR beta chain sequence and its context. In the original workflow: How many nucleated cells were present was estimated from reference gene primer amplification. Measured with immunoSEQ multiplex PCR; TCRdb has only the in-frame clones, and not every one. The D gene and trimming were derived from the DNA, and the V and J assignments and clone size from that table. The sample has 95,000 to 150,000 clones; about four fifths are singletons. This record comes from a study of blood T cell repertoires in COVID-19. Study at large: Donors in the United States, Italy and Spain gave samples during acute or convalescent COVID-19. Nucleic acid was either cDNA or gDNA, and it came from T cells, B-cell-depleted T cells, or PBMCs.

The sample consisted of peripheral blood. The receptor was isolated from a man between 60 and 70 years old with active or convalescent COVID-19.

DNA for the CDR3: TGTGCCAGCAGTTTTAAGACTAGCGGGTCTCCCTACAATGAGCAGTTCTTC. Residues: CASSFKTSGSPYNEQFF. This rearrangement joins TRBV27 to TRBJ2-1; 10 nucleotides align to TRBD2. The J segment lost 2 bases and the V segment lost 3 bases, leaving 7 bases of the junction unmatched. The CDR3 length is 17 residues. Germline assignment: CDR1 MNHEY and CDR2 SMNVEV (reference sequence).